This T cell receptor beta chain comes out of a study of control samples from healthy donors and cancer patients. Germline V gene data show CDR1 as MNHNS and CDR2 as SASEGT. The CDR3 is made up of 14 amino acids. Trimming removed 1 base from V and 3 bases from J; junction bases left unmatched: 1. Produced via immunoSEQ multiplex PCR; TCRdb's table is partial and in-frame only. The table lists 150,000 to 200,000 clones, nearly 90% of them singletons. The V and J genes are TRBV6-1 and TRBJ1-1; 8 bases line up with TRBD1. The receptor comes from a woman aged 50 to 65 in good health. The source material was blood. This CDR3 reads CASSEDRGDTEAFF. CDR3 nucleotide sequence: TGTGCCAGCAGTGAAGACAGGGGGGACACTGAAGCTTTCTTT.